The 21 T cell receptor beta chains presented below share a single source sample, sequenced in a study of T-cell reconstitution after alpha-beta-depleted transplantation in children. Preparation of the TCRbeta library involved a method that used unique molecular identifiers. MiXCR, run by TCRdb on the PCR reads, gives a single entry per CDR3 protein. The sample includes 250,000 to 400,000 distinct CDR3 sequences, roughly 25% of them seen just once. Here the sequenced sample was PBMCs, mostly from graft donor cells, taken 180 days after TCRalphabeta/CD19-depleted stem cell transplant. Receptors originate from a male patient younger than 18 who had a stem cell transplant for acute lymphoblastic leukemia, so the T cells may come from the graft donor.

The chain uses TRBV5-5 and TRBJ1-5; TRBD1 agrees at 8 bases. The CDR3 spans 18 residues. After removal of 1 base from V and 0 bases from J, the junction contained 9 bases not matched to a gene. In germline, CDR1 is SGHKS, CDR2 YYEKEE (reference sequence). In nucleotides, the CDR3 is TGTGCCAGCAGCTTGTCCGGACAGGGTCTATATAGCAATCAGCCCCAGCATTTT. Translated, it gives CASSLSGQGLYSNQPQHF.

The chain joins TRBV5-5 to TRBJ2-3, with D unresolved. Germline values: CDR1 SGHKS, CDR2 YYEKEE (reference sequence). The V and J ends lost 0 bases and 2 bases respectively, with 13 bases between them. The CDR3 runs 16 residues. In DNA form, the CDR3 reads TGTGCCAGCAGCTTGGACTCACGACTGATCACAGATACGCAGTATTTT. Translated, it gives CASSLDSRLITDTQYF.

This clonotype was detected a few times. The chain carries TRBV5-1 and TRBJ2-4; D is uncertain. CDR3 size: 15 residues. The ends were cut back, 1 base at V and 0 bases at J, with 8 bases in the middle. The germline V gene encodes CDR1 SGHRS and CDR2 YFSETQ. CDR3: CASSLFSLAKNIQYF. As DNA, the CDR3 is TGCGCCAGCAGCTTGTTCAGCCTAGCCAAAAACATTCAGTACTTC.

This clonotype has more than one count but fewer than ten. V usage is TRBV11-2 and J usage is TRBJ2-5, with 9 bases matching TRBD2. With V trimmed by 4 bases and J by 1 base, 4 bases remained unmatched. The CDR3 has 15 residues. In germline, CDR1 is SGHAT, CDR2 FQNNGV. CDR3 sequence reads: CASSSRTSVQETQYF. The CDR3 DNA sequence: TGTGCCAGCAGCTCTCGGACTAGCGTCCAAGAGACCCAGTACTTC.

This clonotype was seen only a few times. The J gene is TRBJ2-7, the V gene TRBV7-2; D not resolved. This CDR3 has 15 amino acids. Germline V gene data show CDR1 as SGHTA and CDR2 as FQGNSA. The V end lost 4 bases, the J end lost 1 base, and 14 bases lay between the germline ends. The CDR3 protein is CASSYGPQKSYEQYF. CDR3 DNA sequence: TGTGCCAGCAGCTACGGGCCACAGAAATCCTACGAGCAGTACTTC. Together with reference TRBV7-2 and TRBJ2-7, the CDR3 gives the full variable domain: GAGVSQSPSNKVTEKGKDVELRCDPISGHTALYWYRQSLGQGLEFLIYFQGNSAPDKSGLPSDRFSAERTGGSVSTLTIQRTQQEDSAVYLCASSYGPQKSYEQYFGPGTRLTVT.

This chain links TRBV12-3 or TRBV12-4 with TRBJ2-2; D is undetermined. The CDR3 has 13 amino acids. Trimming removed 3 bases from V and 6 bases from J, with 8 bases in between. The chain's CDR3 is CASSLNVPGELFF. The DNA for the CDR3 is TGTGCCAGCAGTTTGAACGTCCCCGGGGAGCTGTTTTTT.

This clonotype was seen only once. The V call is TRBV27, the J call TRBJ2-7, with a possible D match to TRBD1 (6 bases). Germline V gives CDR1 MNHEY, CDR2 SMNVEV (reference sequence). Trimming took 7 bases from V and 5 from J, leaving 21 bases between them. The CDR3 is 15 amino acids. CDR3 protein: CASKSPYRAIHEQYF. The CDR3 bases are TGTGCCAGCAAATCGCCCTACAGGGCCATCCACGAGCAGTACTTC.

This clonotype was picked up a small number of times. The rearrangement joins TRBV20-1 to TRBJ1-2, with a weak D call TRBD1 (5 bases). The CDR3 extends over 12 amino acids. Germline V gene sequence: CDR1 DFQATT, CDR2 SNEGSKA (reference sequence). The V gene lost 2 bases and the J gene lost 8 bases, with 12 bases spanning the gap. CDR3 sequence (DNA): TGCAGTGCTAGAACCGGGGGACGGGGCTACACCTTC. Translation gives CSARTGGRGYTF.

J is TRBJ2-1 and V is TRBV15; 8 bases line up with TRBD2. With 4 bases clipped from V and 5 bases from J, the junction kept 4 bases outside the gene matches. CDR1 and CDR2 (germline): LNHNV, YYDKDF (reference sequence). The CDR3 is 14 amino acids. The CDR3 DNA follows: TGTGCCACCAGCAAGACTAGCGCCAACAATGAGCAGTTCTTC. This translates into CATSKTSANNEQFF. The full variable domain, in which reference TRBV15 and TRBJ2-1 provide the parts outside the CDR3, is DAMVIQNPRYQVTQFGKPVTLSCSQTLNHNVMYWYQQKSSQAPKLLFHYYDKDFNNEADTPDNFQSRRPNTSFCFLDIRSPGLGDTAMYLCATSKTSANNEQFFGPGTRLTVL.

The table lists this clonotype with many counts. The rearrangement joins TRBV9 to TRBJ2-5; 12 bases are a match to TRBD2. Germline V gene data show CDR1 as SGDLS and CDR2 as YYNGEE. Unmatched junction bases numbered 2, after V lost 0 bases and J lost 5 bases. CDR3 length: 15 amino acids. The CDR3 DNA follows: TGTGCCAGCAGCGTAGGACTAGCGGGAGCCGAGACCCAGTACTTC. Amino acid sequence: CASSVGLAGAETQYF.

The chain has TRBV12-5 and TRBJ1-5; D perhaps matches TRBD1 (6 bases). Between the trimmed V and J ends, which lost 6 bases and 7 bases, there was a span of 22 bases. Germline values: CDR1 LGHNT, CDR2 FRNRAP. This CDR3 contains 16 residues. The CDR3: CASGPFGGGAEQPQHF. CDR3 DNA: TGTGCTAGTGGCCCCTTTGGAGGGGGAGCAGAACAGCCCCAGCATTTT.

The CDR3 nucleotides are TGTGCCAGCAGCAAGGCATCGGACAAGGTAGATACGCAGTATTTT. This sequence encodes CASSKASDKVDTQYF. The chain combines TRBV21-1 with TRBJ2-3; TRBD1 is the table's D call and was not checked against the DNA. TRBV21-1 is classified as a pseudogene. The CDR3 runs 15 residues.

This clonotype was counted a few times. The V gene is TRBV7-2, the J gene TRBJ2-7, with D perhaps TRBD1 or TRBD2 (6 bases each). Germline assignment: CDR1 SGHTA and CDR2 FQGNSA. The CDR3 totals 14 residues. V lost 5 bases, J lost 5 bases, and 16 bases lay in between. CDR3 sequence: CASSPRGVRHEQYF. In DNA form, the CDR3 reads TGTGCCAGCAGCCCAAGGGGGGTTCGGCACGAGCAGTACTTC.

This chain uses TRBV2 with TRBJ2-1; D tentatively reads TRBD1 or TRBD2 (5 bases each). The CDR3 runs to 16 residues. V shed 1 base and J shed 2 bases, with 12 bases lying between them. CDR1 and CDR2 from the germline V gene are SNHLY and FYNNEI. The CDR3 bases are TGTGCCAGCAGTGAAGGGGGCGGGTCACCCTACAATGAGCAGTTCTTC. Protein sequence: CASSEGGGSPYNEQFF.

The chain recombines TRBV30 with TRBJ2-3, with 9 nucleotides matching TRBD2. V lost 0 bases, J lost 6 bases, and 4 bases stayed unmatched. The CDR3 is 14 amino acids. Germline V gene data show CDR1 as GTSNPN and CDR2 as SVGIG (reference sequence). The CDR3 DNA follows: TGTGCCTGGAGTGTACTAGCGGGTAGGGATACGCAGTATTTT. This translates into CAWSVLAGRDTQYF.

Written as DNA, the CDR3 is TGTGCCAGCAGAGTATTACAGGTTAGACAGCCCCAGCATTTT. Protein product: CASRVLQVRQPQHF. The V gene is TRBV6-1, the J gene TRBJ1-5; D is possibly TRBD1 (5 bases). The V end lost 6 bases, the J end lost 7 bases, and 16 bases lay between the germline ends. CDR3 size: 14 residues. Looked up from germline, CDR1 is MNHNS and CDR2 is SASEGT.

This clonotype occurred many times. V usage is TRBV5-1 and J usage is TRBJ2-7; 7 bases match TRBD1. J gave up 3 bases and V 3 bases, and 9 bases lay outside the gene matches. This CDR3 is 15 amino acids long. CDR1 and CDR2 (germline): SGHRS, YFSETQ. CDR3 amino acids: CASSYGTAPIYEQYF. CDR3 coding DNA: TGCGCCAGCAGCTACGGGACAGCCCCCATCTACGAGCAGTACTTC.

This rearrangement joins TRBV2 to TRBJ2-7, with 9 bases aligning to TRBD1. The CDR3 length is 15 residues. Looked up from germline, CDR1 is SNHLY and CDR2 is FYNNEI. The V and J ends lost 6 bases and 5 bases, in that order; junction bases with no gene match: 11. This chain's CDR3 is CASRTTGTGINEQYF. The CDR3 DNA reads TGTGCCAGCAGGACGACCGGGACAGGGATCAACGAGCAGTACTTC.

The rearrangement links TRBV29-1 to TRBJ2-1; D uncertain. Trimming took 7 bases from V and 0 from J, leaving 16 bases between them. The CDR3 sequence is 15 residues long. Germline loops: CDR1 SQVTM, CDR2 ANQGSEA. The CDR3 bases are TGCAGCGCCGTCCAACACGCCGGCTCCTACAATGAGCAGTTCTTC. This codes for CSAVQHAGSYNEQFF.

At least ten counts were recorded for this clonotype. The V and J genes are TRBV10-3 and TRBJ2-7; a weak D match, TRBD1 (6 bases). Germline V lookup: CDR1 ENHRY, CDR2 SYGVKD. This CDR3 has 15 amino acids. V was pared by 1 base and J by 5 bases, with 15 bases between. The CDR3 nucleotides are TGTGCCATCAGTGAGTTACAGGGCCTAAAGGACGAGCAGTACTTC. It codes for CAISELQGLKDEQYF.

The chain joins TRBV5-1 to TRBJ2-2; 8 nucleotides match TRBD2. The CDR3 runs 18 residues. V lost 5 bases and J lost 7; bases outside the gene matches: 19. The germline CDR1 and CDR2 sequences are SGHRS and YFSETQ. Written as DNA, the CDR3 is TGCGCCAGCAGTCGGAGGGACCGCGTGGGGACTAGGGTCGGGGAGCTGTTTTTT. As protein: CASSRRDRVGTRVGELFF.